This TCR beta chain was identified during a study of shared clonotypes between healthy human individuals. Study results and caveats: Rarefaction demonstrated incomplete sorted-subset sequencing despite large depth. Sampling covered blood only; tissue repertoires likely differ.

On this clone itself: Antigen specificity is unknown.

The study ran the assay at deep level. The protocol was immunoSEQ multiplex PCR, while the TCRdb copy is restricted to in-frame clones and leaves out a portion. Of about 1.5 million clones in the sample, roughly 96% were seen once. CDR1 and CDR2 from the germline V gene are SGHVS and FNYEAQ. CDR3 length: 13 amino acids. V lost 5 bases and J 7 bases, leaving 15 bases between the germline ends. This rearrangement joins TRBV7-6 to TRBJ2-7; possibly TRBD2 for D (6 bases). Source material: naive CD4+ T cells sorted from blood. As to subset: CD45RA+ positively selected. The receptor was isolated from a man younger than 45 in good health. This chain's CDR3 is CASSQAGPWEQYF. The CDR3 DNA reads TGTGCCAGCAGCCAAGCGGGCCCCTGGGAGCAGTACTTC.